The rows below give T cell receptor beta chains drawn from one sample of a study of spatial heterogeneity in lung cancer. TCRdb called the 5' RACE reads again in MiXCR, with one record for every CDR3 protein. The repertoire includes about 5,700 distinct CDR3 sequences, around 5% of them detected once, and nearly 9.5% sits in the top ten. Sequencing was performed on normal lung tissue next to the tumor, taken at surgery. These receptors originate from a female donor with early-stage non-small cell lung cancer. Both conserved end residues are part of each CDR3. Fields, in order: CDR3 DNA, CDR3 protein, clone size, D gene, V gene, J gene. The D gene is left open where the match is weak. Clone size appears in some rows only: once, few, many, or a class for an expanded clone.

TGTGCTAGCAGCCCGGGGGACAGGGTTGGCGAGCAGTACTTC	CASSPGDRVGEQYF	many	TRBD1	TRBV7-7	TRBJ2-7
TGCAGTGCTAGAGAGCGGGAGGTCCAAGAGACCCAGTACTTC	CSAREREVQETQYF	medium-sized	TRBD2	TRBV20-1	TRBJ2-5
TGTGCCAGCAGCCCGGACAGGGGTCTATACGAGCAGTACTTC	CASSPDRGLYEQYF	many	TRBD1	TRBV11-2	TRBJ2-7
TGTGCCATCAGCGGGACAGGCTCCTTCGAGCAGTACTTC	CAISGTGSFEQYF	medium-sized	TRBD1	TRBV10-3	TRBJ2-7
TGTGCCAGCAGCCAAGAGGAGACAGGGGCCTCTGGGGCCAACGTCCTGACTTTC	CASSQEETGASGANVLTF	medium-sized	TRBD1	TRBV4-2	TRBJ2-6
TGCGCCAGCAGCCAGTCGACTAGCGGGGTCTCCTACGAGCAGTACTTC	CASSQSTSGVSYEQYF	few	TRBD2	TRBV5-1	TRBJ2-7
TGCGCCAGCAGACTGACTAGCGGGGTACCAGATACGCAGTATTTT	CASRLTSGVPDTQYF	medium-sized	TRBD2	TRBV5-1	TRBJ2-3
TGTGCCAGCAGTTTTTGGCAGGGGGGTTTTGGCGGGGAGCTGTTTTTT	CASSFWQGGFGGELFF	many	.	TRBV28	TRBJ2-2
TGTGCCAGCAGCCAAGATCGGCAGTTCGAGCAGTACTTC	CASSQDRQFEQYF	many	.	TRBV4-2	TRBJ2-7
TGTGCCGGGTCTAGGGGGCTCTACAATGAGCAGTTCTTC	CAGSRGLYNEQFF	.	TRBD1	TRBV7-9	TRBJ2-1
TGTGCCAGCCGCGCGACGGGGACTAGCAGGGGTAATGAGCAGTTCTTC	CASRATGTSRGNEQFF	medium-sized	TRBD2	TRBV11-1	TRBJ2-1
TGCGCCAGCAGCTTGGGGGGATACGAGCAGTACTTC	CASSLGGYEQYF	many	.	TRBV5-1	TRBJ2-7
TGTGCCAGCAGCGCCCGGACTAGCGGATACACAGATACGCAGTATTTT	CASSARTSGYTDTQYF	medium-sized	TRBD2	TRBV5-4	TRBJ2-3
TGTGCCAGCAGCCAAGGGGGGACAGACCTAAACACTGAAGCTTTCTTT	CASSQGGTDLNTEAFF	medium-sized	TRBD1	TRBV3-1	TRBJ1-1
TGTGCCAGCAGCCCACAGTGGGGGGTCGGGAATGGCTACACCTTC	CASSPQWGVGNGYTF	many	.	TRBV7-2	TRBJ1-2
TGTGCCAGCAGCTCCCTCTACGAGCAGTACTTC	CASSSLYEQYF	medium-sized	.	TRBV11-1	TRBJ2-7
TGTGCCAGCAGTTTCGGTCCGAGCGTCGGGGAGCTGTTTTTT	CASSFGPSVGELFF	many	.	TRBV12-3/TRBV12-4	TRBJ2-2
TGTGCCAGCTCACCATTTCAGGGGAAAGACACTGAAGCTTTCTTT	CASSPFQGKDTEAFF	many	.	TRBV18	TRBJ1-1
TGTGCCAGCAGGCAAAACAGGGCCCTGAACACTGAAGCTTTCTTT	CASRQNRALNTEAFF	medium-sized	.	TRBV6-5	TRBJ1-1
TGCAGTGCTAGCCCGGAGCCTGAGTACGAGCAGTACTTC	CSASPEPEYEQYF	.	.	TRBV20-1	TRBJ2-7
TGCGCCAGCAGCCAGTTGGACAGGGTCACTGAAGCTTTCTTT	CASSQLDRVTEAFF	medium-sized	TRBD1	TRBV4-1	TRBJ1-1
TGCGCCAGCAGCCAAAGCCATTCCCGGGACGTTAATAATTCACCCCTCCACTTT	CASSQSHSRDVNNSPLHF	medium-sized	.	TRBV4-1	TRBJ1-6
TGCGCCAGCAGTGTGGCAGGCCCAGAGACCCAGTACTTC	CASSVAGPETQYF	few	.	TRBV10-2	TRBJ2-5
TGTGCCACGACCGGGGAGGGGGATGAAAAACTGTTTTTT	CATTGEGDEKLFF	.	.	TRBV10-3	TRBJ1-4
TGTGCCAGCAGCTTATTAACGCAGAACACTGAAGCTTTCTTT	CASSLLTQNTEAFF	.	.	TRBV11-1	TRBJ1-1
TGTGCCAGCAGTTACGGGCCTACATGGGAGGGAGATACGCAGTATTTT	CASSYGPTWEGDTQYF	medium-sized	TRBD2	TRBV27	TRBJ2-3
TGTGCCAGCAGCCTGGGACTAGCGGGCTCCTACAATGAGCAGTTCTTC	CASSLGLAGSYNEQFF	many	TRBD2	TRBV5-6	TRBJ2-1
TGTGCCAGCAGTTTTGGAGCGGGAATAGCCAAAAACATTCAGTACTTC	CASSFGAGIAKNIQYF	many	TRBD2	TRBV12-3/TRBV12-4	TRBJ2-4
TGTGCCAGCAGTCGGACAGGGGAGGATGGCTACACCTTC	CASSRTGEDGYTF	many	TRBD1	TRBV6-5	TRBJ1-2